Here is one T cell receptor beta chain with its context. Antigen unknown. This record comes from a study of beta chain features in type 1 diabetes. Regarding the study as a whole: Moderate but significant shortening of TCRB CDR3s was recorded in all four CD4+ subsets from Type 1 diabetes patients.

CDR3 size: 17 residues. V lost 5 bases to trimming and J lost 0 bases; unmatched junction nucleotides: 9. Germline CDR1 reads SGHVS; CDR2 reads FQNEAQ. Every isolated RNA sample was fully reverse transcribed, so sequencing captured expressed TCRB transcripts. TCRdb keeps only in-frame clones here, not all; method: immunoSEQ multiplex PCR. This sample has 130,000 or so clones; around a tenth occur once, and the top ten carry nearly 0.65%. This sequence originates from a woman aged 35 to 49 in good health. Sequencing was done on a sample of central memory CD4+ T cells from blood. The V and J genes are TRBV7-8 and TRBJ1-5; 8 positions match TRBD1. CDR3 nucleotides: TGTGCCAGCAGCACCCGGACAGGGCTGAATAGCAATCAGCCCCAGCATTTT. It encodes CASSTRTGLNSNQPQHF.